This TCR beta chain was recorded in a study of beta chain features in type 1 diabetes. This CDR3 is built from 15 residues. Trimming removed 3 bases at V and 3 bases at J, with 13 bases between. Germline loops: CDR1 SGHRS, CDR2 YFSETQ. cDNA synthesis used the whole RNA isolate, giving expressed TCRB sequences. Sequenced by immunoSEQ multiplex PCR; TCRdb stores in-frame clones only, minus some. The table includes about 230,000 clones, roughly 16% detected once. This clone was observed a few times. Its antigen is currently unknown. Study findings and constraints: A moderate, significant TCRB CDR3 shortening appeared in type 1 diabetes across four CD4+ subsets.

This TCR was sampled from a man aged 25 to 45 with type 1 diabetes. V is TRBV5-1 and J is TRBJ2-1, with D maybe TRBD2 (7 bases). Sequences were obtained from naive CD4+ T cells from blood. The CDR3 loop is CASSSGASGYNEQFF. In nucleotides, the CDR3 is TGCGCCAGCAGCTCGGGGGCTAGCGGCTACAATGAGCAGTTCTTC.